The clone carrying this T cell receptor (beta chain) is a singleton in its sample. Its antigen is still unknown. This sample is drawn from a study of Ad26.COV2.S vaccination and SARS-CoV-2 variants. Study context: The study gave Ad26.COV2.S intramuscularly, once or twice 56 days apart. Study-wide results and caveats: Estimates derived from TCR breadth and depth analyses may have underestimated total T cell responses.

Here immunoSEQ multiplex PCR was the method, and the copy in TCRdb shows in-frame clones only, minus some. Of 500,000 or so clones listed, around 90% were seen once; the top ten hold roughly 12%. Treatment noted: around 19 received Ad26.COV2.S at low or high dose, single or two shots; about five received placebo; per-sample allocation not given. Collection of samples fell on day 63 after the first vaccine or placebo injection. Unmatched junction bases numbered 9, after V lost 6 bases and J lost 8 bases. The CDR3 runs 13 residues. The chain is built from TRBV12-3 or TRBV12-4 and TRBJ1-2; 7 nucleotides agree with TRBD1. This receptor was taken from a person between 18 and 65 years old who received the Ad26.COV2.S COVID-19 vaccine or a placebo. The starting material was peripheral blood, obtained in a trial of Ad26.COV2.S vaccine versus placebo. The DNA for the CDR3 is TGTGCCAGCAGCCTAGGGGGCTCTTGGGGCTACACCTTC. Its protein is CASSLGGSWGYTF.